This entry concerns a single T cell receptor (beta chain). The antigen it recognizes is unknown. Base qualities are not recorded, but no much larger clone differs from it by a single base. This entry comes from a study of CD8 T cells in Susac syndrome (dated by TCRdb to about 2019). In the study overall: The study used repertoire sequencing to test whether antigen drove CD8+ T cell activation and differentiation in Susac syndrome. CD8+ T cell repertoire clonality was compared between 12 healthy donors, some 14 Susac syndrome patients and 15 multiple sclerosis patients. The paper as a whole reports these results and caveats: The study acknowledged that relatively few individuals were included in the TCR sequencing and HLA analysis.

High-throughput TCR beta sequencing profiled peripheral blood CD8+ and CD4+ T cells from healthy donors, Susac syndrome patients and multiple sclerosis patients. The multiple sclerosis controls were treatment-naive patients who had stable or active relapsing-remitting disease and met the revised McDonald criteria. Bulk CD8+ and CD4+ T cells were purified magnetically by negative isolation, whereas CD8+ TEMRA cells were enriched by FACS. Blood was collected in EDTA tubes and processed within 24 hours, with PBMCs isolated through density gradient centrifugation. PBMCs intended for TCR sequencing were cryopreserved in liquid nitrogen and were subsequently thawed in a 37 degrees C water bath. A purity of at least 90% was achieved for sorted or isolated CD4+, CD8+ and CD8+ TEMRA cells. RNA was extracted using the RNeasy kit, and about 0.5 to 1 ug of the RNA was reverse transcribed with random hexamers. The immunoSEQ multiplex PCR assay, which covers 54 Vbeta and 13 Jbeta segments, was used to amplify TCR beta CDR3 regions. Bias from PCR amplification was corrected by using a synthetic template baseline for primer optimization and for computational correction. From the authors' description of their analysis: Reads were assigned to V, D and J genes according to IMGT and analyzed in immunoSEQ Analyzer, with only productive sequences retained. To calculate clonality, Shannon entropy was normalized by log2 of the number of productive unique sequences and then subtracted from one. For each patient and control, public and private clones were evaluated within the 100 most prevalent clones. Clones were defined as Susac-specific when absent from the healthy and MS cohorts, from about 970 published viral clones and from other ImmuneACCESS disease sequences. TCRdb reanalyzed the raw reads on its own, using fastp at Q25 for trimming and MiXCR for clone calling, and kept in-frame beta chains. Rows matching on CDR3 protein sequence are summarized as one entry with the most common DNA and genes. TCRdb assigned the V and J calls; the authors' analysis was not used. In all, the sample holds 150,000 to 160,000 distinct CDR3 sequences, and roughly 94% of those were seen once. The top ten clones comprise 0.21% of the sample.

From a lookup of the germline V gene, CDR1 and CDR2 are MDHEN and SYDVKM. V loses 6 bases at its end and J loses 8 bases; junction bases beyond the gene matches: 7. The CDR3 runs 13 residues from the cysteine to the phenylalanine. The entry retains the CDR3 DNA only, 39 bases that are in frame from base 1. The receptor chain draws on TRBV28 and TRBJ2-1, and TRBD1 matches 7 of the central bases. This sequence was found in a human donor with multiple sclerosis. Sequenced: CD8+ T cells from PBMCs. For the CDR3, the sequence is CASSRQGSDEQFF. The nucleotide sequence reads TGTGCCAGCAGCCGACAGGGTAGCGATGAGCAGTTCTTC.